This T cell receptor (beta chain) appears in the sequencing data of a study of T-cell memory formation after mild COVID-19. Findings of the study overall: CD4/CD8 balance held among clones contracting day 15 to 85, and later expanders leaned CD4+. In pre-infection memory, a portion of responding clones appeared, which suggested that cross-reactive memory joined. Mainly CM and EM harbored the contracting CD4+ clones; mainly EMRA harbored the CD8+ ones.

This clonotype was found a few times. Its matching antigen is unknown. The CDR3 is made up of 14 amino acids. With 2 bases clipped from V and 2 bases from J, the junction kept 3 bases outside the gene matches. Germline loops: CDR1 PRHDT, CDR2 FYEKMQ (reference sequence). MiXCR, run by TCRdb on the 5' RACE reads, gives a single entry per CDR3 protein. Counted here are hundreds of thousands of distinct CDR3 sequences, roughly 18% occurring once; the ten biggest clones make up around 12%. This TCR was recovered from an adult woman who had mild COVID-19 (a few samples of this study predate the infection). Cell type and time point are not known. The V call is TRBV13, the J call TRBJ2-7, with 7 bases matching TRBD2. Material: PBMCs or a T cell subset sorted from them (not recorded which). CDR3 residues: CASSLRGRAYEQYF. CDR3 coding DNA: TGTGCCAGCAGCTTACGTGGGAGGGCCTACGAGCAGTACTTC.